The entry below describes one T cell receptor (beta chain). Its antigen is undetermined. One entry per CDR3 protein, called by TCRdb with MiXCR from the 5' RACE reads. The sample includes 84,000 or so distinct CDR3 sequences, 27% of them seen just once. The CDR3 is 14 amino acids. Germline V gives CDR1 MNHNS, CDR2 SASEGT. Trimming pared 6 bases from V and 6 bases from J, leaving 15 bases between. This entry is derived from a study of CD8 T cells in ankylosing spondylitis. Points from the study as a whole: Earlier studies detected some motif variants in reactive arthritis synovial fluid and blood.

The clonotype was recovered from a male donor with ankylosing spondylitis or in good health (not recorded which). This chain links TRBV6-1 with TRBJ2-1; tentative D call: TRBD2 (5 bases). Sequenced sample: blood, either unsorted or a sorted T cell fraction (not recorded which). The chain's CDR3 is CASRGSRNGNEQFF. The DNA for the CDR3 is TGTGCCAGCAGAGGGAGTAGAAACGGCAATGAGCAGTTCTTC.